Below, 4 T cell receptor beta chains from the same sample are listed, as sequenced in a study of blood T cells in healthy people across ages. A second about 7 to 11 cycle PCR used barcoded and J-beta primers. TCRdb analysed the 5' RACE reads with MiXCR anew, one entry per CDR3 protein. Among approximately 690,000 distinct CDR3 sequences listed, roughly two fifths were seen once. The specimen sequenced was blood. The source is a man older than 75 in good health.

The sample holds many counts of this clonotype. The chain employs TRBV20-1 and TRBJ2-7; 11 bases map to TRBD2. CDR3 length: 12 amino acids. Germline V lookup: CDR1 DFQATT, CDR2 SNEGSKA (reference sequence). The J segment lost 8 bases and the V segment lost 6 bases, leaving 6 bases of the junction unmatched. The CDR3 bases are TGCAGTGCAAAACTAGCGGGAGTCCAGCAGTACTTC. This gives the protein CSAKLAGVQQYF.

The rearrangement joins TRBV6-5 to TRBJ1-2; a possible D gene is TRBD1 (6 bases). There are 17 residues in the CDR3. Trimming left V 0 bases short and J 0 bases short, with 14 bases between. Germline V CDR1 and CDR2: MNHEY, SVGAGI. The CDR3 region has the DNA TGTGCCAGCAGTTACTCGTATTTGGGGGCCGCTAACTATGGCTACACCTTC. This gives the protein CASSYSYLGAANYGYTF.

This clonotype was picked up many times. The chain uses TRBV4-1 and TRBJ2-1; D is ambiguous. The ends were cut back, 2 bases at V and 4 bases at J, with 3 bases in the middle. CDR3 length equals 12 residues. Germline-derived CDR1 and CDR2 are MGHRA and YSYEKL. CDR3 sequence reads: CASSQHYNEQFF. CDR3 in DNA: TGCGCCAGCAGCCAACATTACAATGAGCAGTTCTTC.

This clonotype appeared many times. This CDR3 is CASSGAENIQYF. CDR3 DNA: TGCGCCAGCAGTGGGGCGGAAAACATTCAGTACTTC. V usage is TRBV10-2 and J usage is TRBJ2-4; D is undetermined. V was trimmed by 4 bases and J by 5 bases, leaving 6 bases between them. Germline CDR1 WSHSY, CDR2 SAAADI. The length of the CDR3 is 12 residues.